This T cell receptor beta chain is from a study of T cells in localized non-small cell lung cancer (dated by TCRdb to the early 2020s). Notes on the research overall: The study examined T cell repertoires in roughly 240 patients with early-stage NSCLC and compared tumors with uninvolved tumor-adjacent lungs. The cohort comprised some 220 treatment-naïve NSCLC patients with resected, localized lung tumors. NSCLC patients had a mean age of roughly 66 years, and more than 120 were male and over 85 female. Here is what the overall study found, with its caveats: Because of the exploratory design, TCR variables were selected using unadjusted p-values without false-discovery rate correction. Higher blood T cell density associated with longer overall survival, while higher adjacent-lung clonality associated with shorter survival. A median of approximately 55 of the top 100 tumor clones were detected in paired uninvolved adjacent lung, and about 29 of these tumor clones were also found among the top 100 clones of the paired uninvolved adjacent lung. Because multi-region tumor sequencing was not performed, intratumor heterogeneity could not be ruled out. Uninvolved tumor-adjacent lung showed the highest T cell clonality, higher than tumor, which suggests more focused antigenic responses in the uninvolved tumor-adjacent lung.

Remarks on this clone: The antigen it binds to is not known. Within one base of it there is no much larger clone, and no base qualities were kept.

V is reduced by 6 bases and J by 5 bases, leaving a spacing of 20 bases between them. Looking up the germline V gene yields CDR1 SQVTM and CDR2 ANQGSEA. Including cysteine and phenylalanine, the CDR3 has 14 amino acids. Only the CDR3 DNA stays, 42 bases, in frame from base 1. At diagnosis, tumor, uninvolved tumor-adjacent lung and peripheral blood were collected and then preserved as a mix of FFPE and fresh-frozen material. For TCR repertoire profiling, blood samples were analyzed as peripheral blood mononuclear cells. TCR beta CDR3 regions were sequenced from DNA using the immunoSEQ Assay. The paper's processing steps were these. T cell density was computed as TCR beta template counts normalized to usable DNA estimated by amplifying housekeeping genes. Using the preseqR package, richness was estimated by extrapolating to 120,000 templates for tissue samples and 400,000 templates for PBMC samples. Clonality was defined as one minus Pielou's evenness. Differential abundance testing on productive amino-acid clonotypes, with a minimum total count of 5 and an alpha of 0.1, was used to identify tissue-enriched TCRs. The Jaccard Index and the Morisita Overlap Index were used to quantify repertoire overlap between compartments. GLIPH grouped TCR beta CDR3s together with public tetramer-defined viral CDR3s, and a viral motif had to include at least three viral sequences and also show V-gene enrichment. Here the immuneACCESS table is served through TCRdb, limited to in-frame sequences with V and J called. Missing clones are a known gap in these copies; in checked studies unresolved V genes cover under half, and the rest lacks a known reason. The V and J calls and clone size come from that table; D and trimming were worked out from the DNA. The table for this sample lists roughly 34,000 clones; around 84% of them were counted only once. Of the sample, 35% to 40% is held by the ten largest clones.

This sample comprised peripheral blood, obtained before any cancer treatment. The chain is encoded by TRBV29-1 joined to TRBJ2-7, with TRBD1 tentatively as D gene (5 bases match). The TCR comes from a male donor aged 60 or older with stage II squamous cell lung carcinoma. CDR3 protein: CSVLPQVGPHEQYF. The nucleotides read TGCAGCGTACTCCCACAGGTAGGGCCCCACGAGCAGTACTTC.